Listed below are T cell receptor beta chains from one sample, sequenced in a study of T cell responses to AZD1222 COVID-19 vaccine. Only in-frame clones appear in the TCRdb table, and some are missing; sequencing was by immunoSEQ multiplex PCR. The table has some 140,000 clones, 91% seen once. The sequencing here drew on peripheral blood, taken on day 0 of AZD1222 vaccination. The receptors shown here come from an adult in good health. Each CDR3 is given without its conserved first and last residue. The D gene is left open where the match is weak.

TRBV30	TRBJ1-1	.	AWRFSGWTEAF
TRBV9	TRBJ1-2	TRBD1	ASSPGQGEYGYT
TRBV5-1	TRBJ2-5	TRBD1	ASSSLQGAGETQY
TRBV11-3	TRBJ2-1	.	ASSQQGGNEQF
TRBV28	TRBJ1-1	.	ASSLNLRITLKAF
TRBV23-1	TRBJ1-1	TRBD1	ASSLFPTGVRAEAF
TRBV5-1	TRBJ1-6	.	ASSLSGQNNSPLH
TRBV4-1	TRBJ1-3	.	ASSQGGSTGNTIY
TRBV13	TRBJ1-5	.	ASSSRQFNQPQH
TRBV4-2	TRBJ2-7	.	ASSQELGEYYEQY
TRBV7-8	TRBJ2-7	.	ASSLGGPYEQY
TRBV7-9	TRBJ2-1	TRBD2	ASSRPGTSYNEQF
TRBV5-1	TRBJ2-1	.	ASSLAGPHYNEQF
TRBV11-3	TRBJ2-1	.	ASSPSFEGNEQF
TRBV4-1	TRBJ2-5	TRBD2	ASSLSGGPILGETQY
TRBV7-2	TRBJ1-5	.	ASSLKWGVNQPQH
TRBV5-1	TRBJ1-3	.	ATRAVPSGNTIY
TRBV20-1	TRBJ2-1	.	SASSGFEPDSSYNEQF
TRBV7-2	TRBJ2-5	.	ASTRLYQETQY
TRBV4-1	TRBJ1-3	.	ASSPYNSGNTIY
TRBV14	TRBJ1-3	.	ASSQGNTIY
TRBV30	TRBJ2-5	.	AWSVRMMVFQETQY
TRBV11-2	TRBJ2-1	TRBD2	ASSGLAGPNEQF
TRBV24-1	TRBJ1-2	TRBD1	ATSEPGQGLYGYT
TRBV28	TRBJ1-5	.	ASDGQYSNQPQH
TRBV6-5	TRBJ1-3	.	ASSRGSSGNTIY
TRBV19	TRBJ2-1	.	ASTYRGTPEGYNEQF
TRBV2	TRBJ1-1	.	ASSRRPNTEAF
TRBV6-2/TRBV6-3	TRBJ2-1	.	ASSYSTPEQF
TRBV7-3	TRBJ2-1	.	ASSLSQTEQF
TRBV11-2	TRBJ2-1	TRBD1	ASSLDPRDRGYYNEQF
TRBV6-5	TRBJ2-7	TRBD1	ASTRAGQGKYEQY
TRBV2	TRBJ1-6	.	ASRYNRGVNNSPLH
TRBV9	TRBJ2-2	.	ASSAAYGGELF
TRBV24-1	TRBJ2-1	.	ATSDPRDGSYNEQF
TRBV24-1	TRBJ1-2	TRBD1	ATTPGTGLGGYT
TRBV19	TRBJ1-5	.	ASSILEGSNQPQH
TRBV9	TRBJ1-5	.	ASSVARGRNQPQH
TRBV4-2	TRBJ1-2	.	ASSLSGGQTNYGYT
TRBV7-3	TRBJ2-1	TRBD2	ASSFGGASYNEQF
TRBV28	TRBJ2-3	TRBD1	ASSPGQHPDTQY
TRBV6-5	TRBJ2-2	.	ASRGTVGELF
TRBV12-3/TRBV12-4	TRBJ1-5	.	ASSFGQQPQH
TRBV2	TRBJ1-1	.	ASSVYLGNWVNTEAF
TRBV11-2	TRBJ1-1	.	ASSLGPRFTEAF
TRBV6-5	TRBJ1-2	.	ASSLGVQGGYT
TRBV5-4	TRBJ2-3	.	ASSMEGGDTDTQY
TRBV24-1	TRBJ1-5	.	ATSDPSTELGGAGQPQH
TRBV21-1	TRBJ1-2	.	AKGPAPNYGYT
TRBV5-1	TRBJ1-6	TRBD1	ASSSAPGQGKSLH
TRBV29-1	TRBJ1-2	.	SVHGTLYGYT
TRBV4-2	TRBJ2-5	TRBD1	ASSKQGLQETQY
TRBV6-5	TRBJ1-2	TRBD1	ASTNRGGYGYT
TRBV28	TRBJ2-7	TRBD1	ASRLTGDSYEQY
TRBV18	TRBJ2-7	.	ASSLSAEQY
TRBV3-1/TRBV3-2	TRBJ1-4	.	ASSQGVGGEKLF
TRBV3-1/TRBV3-2	TRBJ2-7	TRBD1	ASSPTGAEQY
TRBV4-1	TRBJ2-1	TRBD2	ASSQEPSGSSYNEQF
TRBV30	TRBJ1-5	.	AWSVGMSNQPQH
TRBV5-4	TRBJ2-2	.	ASSTGAGGTGELF